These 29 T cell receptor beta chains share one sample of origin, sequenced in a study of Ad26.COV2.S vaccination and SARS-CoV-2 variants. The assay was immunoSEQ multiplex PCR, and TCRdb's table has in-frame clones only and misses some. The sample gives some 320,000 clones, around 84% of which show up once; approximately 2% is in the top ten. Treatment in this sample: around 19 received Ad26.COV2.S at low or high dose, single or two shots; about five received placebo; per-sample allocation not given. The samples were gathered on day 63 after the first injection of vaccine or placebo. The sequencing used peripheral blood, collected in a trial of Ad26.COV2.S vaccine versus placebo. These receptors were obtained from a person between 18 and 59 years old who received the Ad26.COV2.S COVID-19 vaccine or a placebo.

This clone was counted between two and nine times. DNA for the CDR3: TGTGCCAGCAGCCCTAGACAGGGGCGTGGATACGAGCAGTACTTC. This translates into CASSPRQGRGYEQYF. V usage is TRBV7-8 and J usage is TRBJ2-7, with 8 bases matching TRBD1. The ends lost 5 bases at V and 4 bases at J; junction bases unmatched: 10. CDR3 length: 15 residues. The germline CDR1 and CDR2 sequences are SGHVS and FQNEAQ.

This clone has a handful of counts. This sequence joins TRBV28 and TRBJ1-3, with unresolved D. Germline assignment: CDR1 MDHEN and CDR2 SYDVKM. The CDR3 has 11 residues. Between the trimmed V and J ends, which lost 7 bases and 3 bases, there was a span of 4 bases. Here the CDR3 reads CASIYGNTIYF. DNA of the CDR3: TGTGCCAGCATTTATGGAAACACCATATATTTT.

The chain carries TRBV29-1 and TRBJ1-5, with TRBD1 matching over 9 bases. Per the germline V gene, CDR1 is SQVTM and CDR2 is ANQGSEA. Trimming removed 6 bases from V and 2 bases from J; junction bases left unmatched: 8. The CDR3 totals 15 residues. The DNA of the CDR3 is TGCAGCGTCGTTACAGGGGGCTTAGGCAATCAGCCCCAGCATTTT. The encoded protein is CSVVTGGLGNQPQHF.

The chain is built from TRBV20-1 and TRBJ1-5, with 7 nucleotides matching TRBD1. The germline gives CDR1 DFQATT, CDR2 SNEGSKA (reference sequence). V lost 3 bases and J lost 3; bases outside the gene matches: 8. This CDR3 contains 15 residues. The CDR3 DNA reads TGCAGTGCTAGTCCCGGGACAGCATTCAATCAGCCCCAGCATTTT. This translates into CSASPGTAFNQPQHF.

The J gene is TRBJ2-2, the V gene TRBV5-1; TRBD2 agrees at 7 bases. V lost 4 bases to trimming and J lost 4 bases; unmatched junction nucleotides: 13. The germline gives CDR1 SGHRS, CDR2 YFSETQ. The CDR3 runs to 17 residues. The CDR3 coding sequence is TGCGCCAGCAGCAGAAGCGGGGACTCCTCGGGCACCGGGGAGCTGTTTTTT. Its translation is CASSRSGDSSGTGELFF.

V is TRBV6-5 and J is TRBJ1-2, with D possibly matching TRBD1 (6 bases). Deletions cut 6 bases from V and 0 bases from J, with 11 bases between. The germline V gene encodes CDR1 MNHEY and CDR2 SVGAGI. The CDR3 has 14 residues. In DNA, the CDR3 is TGTGCCAGCAGCCGGACAGTCTCTAACTATGGCTACACCTTC. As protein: CASSRTVSNYGYTF.

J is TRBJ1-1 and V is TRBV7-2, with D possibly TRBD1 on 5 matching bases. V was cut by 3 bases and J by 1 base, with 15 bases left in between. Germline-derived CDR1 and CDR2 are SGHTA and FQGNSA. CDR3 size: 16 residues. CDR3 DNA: TGTGCCAGCAGCTTCGGTAGAGGGGCCTGGAACACTGAAGCTTTCTTT. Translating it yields CASSFGRGAWNTEAFF.

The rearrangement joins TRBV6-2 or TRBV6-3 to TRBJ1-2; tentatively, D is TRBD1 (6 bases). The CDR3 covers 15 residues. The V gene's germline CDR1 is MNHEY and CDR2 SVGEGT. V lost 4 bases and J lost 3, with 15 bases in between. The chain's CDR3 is CASSFGSSGDYGYTF. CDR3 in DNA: TGTGCCAGCAGTTTCGGGTCCTCAGGGGACTATGGCTACACCTTC.

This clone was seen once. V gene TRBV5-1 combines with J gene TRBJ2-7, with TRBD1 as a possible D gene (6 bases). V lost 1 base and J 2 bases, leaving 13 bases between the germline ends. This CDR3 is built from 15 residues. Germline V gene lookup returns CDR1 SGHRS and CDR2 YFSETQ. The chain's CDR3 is CASSLSTGLPYEQYF. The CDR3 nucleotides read TGCGCCAGCAGCTTGTCAACAGGGCTACCCTACGAGCAGTACTTC.

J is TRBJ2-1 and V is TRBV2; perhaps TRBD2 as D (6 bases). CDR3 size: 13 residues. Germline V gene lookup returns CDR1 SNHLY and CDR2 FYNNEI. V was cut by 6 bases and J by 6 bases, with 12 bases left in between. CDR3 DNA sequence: TGTGCCAGCAGGGAGGGGCCGATCAATGAGCAGTTCTTC. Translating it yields CASREGPINEQFF.

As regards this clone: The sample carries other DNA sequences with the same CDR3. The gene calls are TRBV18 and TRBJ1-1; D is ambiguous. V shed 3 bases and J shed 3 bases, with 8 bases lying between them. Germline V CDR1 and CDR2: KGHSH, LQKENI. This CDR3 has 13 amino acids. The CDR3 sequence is CASSPSGDTEAFF. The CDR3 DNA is TGTGCCAGCTCACCTAGCGGGGACACTGAAGCTTTCTTT.

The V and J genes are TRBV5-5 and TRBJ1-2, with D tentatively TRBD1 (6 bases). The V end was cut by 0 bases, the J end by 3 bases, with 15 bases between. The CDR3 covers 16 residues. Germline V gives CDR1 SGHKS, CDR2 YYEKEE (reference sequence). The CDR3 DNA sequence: TGTGCCAGCAGCTTGGCCGCCGTTCAGGGGTACTATGGCTACACCTTC. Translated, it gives CASSLAAVQGYYGYTF.

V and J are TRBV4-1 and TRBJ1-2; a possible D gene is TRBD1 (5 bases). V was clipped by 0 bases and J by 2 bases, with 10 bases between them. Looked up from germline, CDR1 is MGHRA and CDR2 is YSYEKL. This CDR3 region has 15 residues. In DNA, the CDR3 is TGCGCCAGCAGCCAAGAGGGACTTACGAACTATGGCTACACCTTC. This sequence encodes CASSQEGLTNYGYTF.

The CDR3 protein is CASSPEHRGRVNEQFF. CDR3 in DNA: TGTGCCAGCTCACCAGAACACAGGGGGCGAGTAAATGAGCAGTTCTTC. The V call is TRBV18, the J call TRBJ2-1; 9 bases agree with TRBD1. The germline V gene encodes CDR1 KGHSH and CDR2 LQKENI. Germline trimming cut 2 bases from V and 7 bases from J; bases unmatched to any gene: 9. This CDR3 has 16 amino acids.

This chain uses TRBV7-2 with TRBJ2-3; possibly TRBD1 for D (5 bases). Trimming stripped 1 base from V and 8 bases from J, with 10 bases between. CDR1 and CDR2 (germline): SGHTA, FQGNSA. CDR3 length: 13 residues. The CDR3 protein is CASSLGGPRTQYF. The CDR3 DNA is TGTGCCAGCAGCTTAGGGGGCCCCCGTACGCAGTATTTT.

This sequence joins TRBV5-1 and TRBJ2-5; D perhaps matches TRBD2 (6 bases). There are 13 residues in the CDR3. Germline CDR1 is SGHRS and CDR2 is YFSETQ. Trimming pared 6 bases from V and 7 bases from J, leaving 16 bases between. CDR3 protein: CASKPGVELTQYF. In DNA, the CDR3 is TGCGCCAGCAAACCGGGAGTGGAGTTGACCCAGTACTTC. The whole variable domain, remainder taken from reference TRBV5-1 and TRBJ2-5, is KAGVTQTPRYLIKTRGQQVTLSCSPISGHRSVSWYQQTPGQGLQFLFEYFSETQRNKGNFPGRFSGRQFSNSRSEMNVSTLELGDSALYLCASKPGVELTQYFGPGTRLLVL.

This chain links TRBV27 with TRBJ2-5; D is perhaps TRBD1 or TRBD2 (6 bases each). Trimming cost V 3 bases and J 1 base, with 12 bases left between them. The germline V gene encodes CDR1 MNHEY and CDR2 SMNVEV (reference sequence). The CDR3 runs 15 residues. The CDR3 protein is CASSFGGGTQETQYF. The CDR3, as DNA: TGTGCCAGCAGTTTCGGAGGGGGAACCCAAGAGACCCAGTACTTC.

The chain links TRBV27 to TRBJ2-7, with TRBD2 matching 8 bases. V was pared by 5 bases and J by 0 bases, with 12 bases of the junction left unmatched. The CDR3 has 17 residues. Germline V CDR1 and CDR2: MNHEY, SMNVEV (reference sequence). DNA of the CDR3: TGTGCCAGCAGTCCTTCTATAAGCGGGGGTTTCTCCTACGAGCAGTACTTC. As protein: CASSPSISGGFSYEQYF.

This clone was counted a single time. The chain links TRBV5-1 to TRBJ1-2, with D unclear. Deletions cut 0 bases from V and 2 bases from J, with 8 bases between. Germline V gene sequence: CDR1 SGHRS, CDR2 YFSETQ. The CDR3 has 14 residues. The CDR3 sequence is CASSLVGQNYGYTF. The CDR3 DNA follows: TGCGCCAGCAGCTTGGTGGGCCAAAACTATGGCTACACCTTC.

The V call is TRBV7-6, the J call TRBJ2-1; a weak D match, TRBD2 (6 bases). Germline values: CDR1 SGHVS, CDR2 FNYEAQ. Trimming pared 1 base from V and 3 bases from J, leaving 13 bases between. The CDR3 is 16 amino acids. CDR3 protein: CASSLGTGEVYNEQFF. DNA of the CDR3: TGTGCCAGCAGCTTAGGTACGGGGGAGGTCTACAATGAGCAGTTCTTC.

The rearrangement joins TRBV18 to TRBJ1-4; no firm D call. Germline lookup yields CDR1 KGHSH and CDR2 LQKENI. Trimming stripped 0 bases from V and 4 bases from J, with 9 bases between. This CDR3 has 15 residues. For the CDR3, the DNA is TGTGCCAGCTCACCACCAAAGGGCAATAATGAAAAACTGTTTTTT. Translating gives CASSPPKGNNEKLFF.

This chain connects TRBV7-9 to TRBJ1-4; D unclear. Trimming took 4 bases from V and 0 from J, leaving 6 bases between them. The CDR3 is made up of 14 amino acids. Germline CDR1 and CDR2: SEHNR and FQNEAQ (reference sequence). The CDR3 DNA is TGTGCCAGCAGCTCAGGTCCAACTAATGAAAAACTGTTTTTT. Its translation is CASSSGPTNEKLFF.

The CDR3 loop reads CASSLVRWGLLYTNYGYTF. The CDR3 DNA reads as TGTGCCAGCAGCTTAGTTAGGTGGGGGCTACTCTACACTAACTATGGCTACACCTTC. V gene TRBV7-9 combines with J gene TRBJ1-2, with D maybe TRBD1 (6 bases). The V gene's germline CDR1 is SEHNR and CDR2 FQNEAQ (reference sequence). V was shortened by 1 base and J by 0 bases, with 21 bases between the two germline ends. The CDR3 consists of 19 residues. Looking up the rest from reference TRBV7-9 and TRBJ1-2 gives the full variable domain: DTGVSQNPRHKITKRGQNVTFRCDPISEHNRLYWYRQTLGQGPEFLTYFQNEAQLEKSRLLSDRFSAERPKGSFSTLEIQRTEQGDSAMYLCASSLVRWGLLYTNYGYTFGSGTRLTVV.

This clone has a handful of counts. The CDR3: CASTHPWGTAYGYTF. The CDR3 DNA reads TGTGCCAGTACTCACCCCTGGGGCACAGCCTATGGCTACACCTTC. The chain is built from TRBV19 and TRBJ1-2; TRBD1 might be the D (5 bases). The CDR3 consists of 15 residues. Germline CDR1 reads LNHDA; CDR2 reads SQIVND (reference sequence). Trimming took 7 bases from V and 4 from J, leaving 19 bases between them.

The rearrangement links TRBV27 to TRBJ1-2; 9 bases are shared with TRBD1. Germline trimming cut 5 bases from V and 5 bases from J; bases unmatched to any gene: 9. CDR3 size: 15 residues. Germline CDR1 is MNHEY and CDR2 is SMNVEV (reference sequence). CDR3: CASSLNRDRVYGYTF. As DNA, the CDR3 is TGTGCCAGCAGTCTAAATCGGGACAGGGTTTATGGCTACACCTTC.

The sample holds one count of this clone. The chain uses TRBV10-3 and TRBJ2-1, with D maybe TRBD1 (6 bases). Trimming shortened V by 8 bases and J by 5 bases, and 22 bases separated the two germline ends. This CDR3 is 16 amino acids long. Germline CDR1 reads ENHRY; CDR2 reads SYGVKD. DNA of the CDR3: TGTGCCATCGGAGAGTGGGGCAGGGGACGCAACAATGAGCAGTTCTTC. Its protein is CAIGEWGRGRNNEQFF.

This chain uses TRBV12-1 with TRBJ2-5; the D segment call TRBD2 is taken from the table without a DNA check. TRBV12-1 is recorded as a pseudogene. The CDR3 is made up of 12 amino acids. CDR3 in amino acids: CASSFSGETQYF. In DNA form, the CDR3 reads TGTGCCAGCAGCTTTAGCGGGGAGACCCAGTACTTC.

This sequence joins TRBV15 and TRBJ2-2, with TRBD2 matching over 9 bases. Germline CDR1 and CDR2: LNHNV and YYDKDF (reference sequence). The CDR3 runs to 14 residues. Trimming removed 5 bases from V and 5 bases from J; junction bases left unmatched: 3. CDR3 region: CATSAGGVTGELFF. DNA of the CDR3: TGTGCCACCAGCGCGGGGGGGGTTACCGGGGAGCTGTTTTTT.

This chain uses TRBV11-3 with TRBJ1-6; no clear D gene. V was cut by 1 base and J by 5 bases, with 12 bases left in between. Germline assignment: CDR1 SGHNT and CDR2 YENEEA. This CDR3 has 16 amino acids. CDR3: CASSLGCWLHNSPLHF. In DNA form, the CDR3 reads TGTGCCAGCAGCTTAGGATGTTGGCTACATAATTCACCCCTCCACTTT.